This TCR beta chain was sequenced for a study of blood T cells in healthy people across ages. The germline CDR1 and CDR2 sequences are ENHRY and SYGVKD. The J segment lost 5 bases and the V segment lost 6 bases, leaving 13 bases of the junction unmatched. CDR3 size: 15 residues. The authors ran a second PCR of 7 to 11 cycles using a sample-barcoded 5' primer and a J-beta primer mix. TCRdb reanalysed the 5' RACE reads using MiXCR and keeps one entry per CDR3 protein. The sample records about 1.6 million distinct CDR3 sequences, about 31% being singletons. Input material: blood. The chain is built from TRBV10-3 and TRBJ2-7; TRBD2 agrees at 7 bases. The TCR originated in a woman in her 30s in good health. As DNA, the CDR3 is TGTGCCATCAGGGGTGCCCCGGGAGGCCATAACGAGCAGTACTTC. Translating it yields CAIRGAPGGHNEQYF.